Listed below are T cell receptor beta chains from one sample, sequenced in a study of shared T cell receptors in the human thymus. The protocol was immunoSEQ multiplex PCR, while the TCRdb copy is restricted to in-frame clones and leaves out a portion. This table has more than 300,000 clones, more than 85% appearing once. Sequenced sample: thymocytes. The source is a human donor. Both conserved end residues are part of each CDR3. The D gene is left open where the match is weak. Size is stated for part of the rows, as once, few or many counts, or as a class when the clone is expanded.

TRBJ2-3 NA NA TRBV28 TGTGCCAGCAGTGAAGGGGCAGACACAGATACGCAGTATTTT CASSEGADTDTQYF
TRBJ2-5 NA NA TRBV4-1 TGCGCCAGCAGCCCTCGGACATACCAAGAGACCCAGTACTTC CASSPRTYQETQYF
TRBJ1-1 NA TRBD1 TRBV5-4 TGTGCCAGCAGCTTCGGTCCGGGACAGGGCAACACTGAAGCTTTCTTT CASSFGPGQGNTEAFF
TRBJ2-7 NA NA TRBV27 TGTGCCAGCAGTTCCCATGAGCCCCCATGCGAGCAGTACTTC CASSSHEPPCEQYF
TRBJ1-3 NA NA TRBV28 TGTGCCAGCAGTTTATGCCAGGGAACCGGAAACACCATATATTTT CASSLCQGTGNTIYF
TRBJ2-1 once TRBD2 TRBV7-6 TGTGCCAGCAGCTCCGAAGGGGCGGGAGAATCGTACGGGCAGTTCTTC CASSSEGAGESYGQFF
TRBJ2-3 NA TRBD1 TRBV18 TGTGCCAGCTCACCCTTTAGACAGGGGGACGGGGATACGCAGTATTTT CASSPFRQGDGDTQYF
TRBJ1-1 NA NA TRBV30 TGTGCCTGGAGTGTACGGGCGGCCCAGGACCCAGTTTTCTTT CAWSVRAAQDPVFF
TRBJ2-3 NA TRBD1 TRBV5-1 TGCGCCAGCAGCTTGTACAGGGGGGGCACAGATACGCAGTATTTT CASSLYRGGTDTQYF
TRBJ1-6 NA TRBD1 TRBV2 TGTGCCAGCAGTGACTGGGGACAGGTCGATTCACCCCTCCACTTT CASSDWGQVDSPLHF
TRBJ1-4 NA NA TRBV5-6 TGTGCCAGCAGCCCAATCAGGGGTACTAATGAAAAACTGTTTTTT CASSPIRGTNEKLFF
TRBJ1-1 NA TRBD1 TRBV7-2 TGTGCCAGCAGCTTAGGGTCAGGGGGCAGGGTCCCACAGGGAGCTTTCTTT CASSLGSGGRVPQGAFF
TRBJ2-7 NA TRBD2 TRBV5-4 TGTGCCAGCAGCGGCGGACTAGCGGGGGGTTCCTACGAGCAGTACTTC CASSGGLAGGSYEQYF